The 4 T cell receptor beta chains below come from one sample, sequenced in a study of blood T cell repertoires in COVID-19. Repertoires were generated with immunoSEQ multiplex PCR, while TCRdb's copy carries only in-frame clones and drops some. The sample records approximately 210,000 clones, about four fifths being singletons. Sequencing used peripheral blood. Receptors were obtained from a woman aged 80 or over with acute or convalescent COVID-19.

The V and J genes are TRBV19 and TRBJ1-6, with D perhaps matching TRBD1 (5 bases). Trimming took 5 bases from V and 13 from J, leaving 18 bases between them. Germline CDR1 is LNHDA and CDR2 is SQIVND (reference sequence). The CDR3 runs 14 residues. The CDR3 nucleotides are TGTGCCAGTAGTGGGGGGGACCTCCTTAGGCCCCTCCACTTT. Translated: CASSGGDLLRPLHF.

The chain recombines TRBV5-8 with TRBJ1-2; no clear D gene. This CDR3 is 13 amino acids long. V gave up 5 bases and J gave up 7 bases, with 15 bases separating them. Germline V gene lookup returns CDR1 SGHTS and CDR2 YDEGEE. This CDR3 is CASRDVGLLGYTF. In DNA form, the CDR3 reads TGTGCCAGCAGGGATGTGGGCCTCCTTGGCTACACCTTC. The whole variable domain, filled in from reference TRBV5-8 and TRBJ1-2, reads EAGVTQSPTHLIKTRGQQATLRCSPISGHTSVYWYQQALGLGLQFLLWYDEGEERNRGNFPPRFSGRQFPNYSSELNVNALELEDSALYLCASRDVGLLGYTFGSGTRLTVV.

V usage is TRBV29-1 and J usage is TRBJ1-1; no firm D call. The CDR3 totals 12 residues. Germline V gives CDR1 SQVTM, CDR2 ANQGSEA. V was shortened by 6 bases and J by 4 bases, with 12 bases between the two germline ends. The CDR3, as DNA: TGCAGCGTCTCAGTTGGGCGCACTGAAGCTTTCTTT. The encoded protein is CSVSVGRTEAFF. Filled out from reference TRBV29-1 and TRBJ1-1, the complete variable domain reads SAVISQKPSRDICQRGTSLTIQCQVDSQVTMMFWYRQQPGQSLTLIATANQGSEATYESGFVIDKFPISRPNLTFSTLTVSNMSPEDSSIYLCSVSVGRTEAFFGQGTRLTVV.

The rearrangement links TRBV10-3 to TRBJ1-2, with 7 bases matching TRBD1. CDR3 size: 13 residues. J was trimmed by 6 bases and V by 6 bases; bases with no gene match: 7. Per germline, CDR1 ENHRY and CDR2 SYGVKD. CDR3 sequence: CAIRPDRSNGYTF. The CDR3 DNA reads TGTGCCATCAGACCGGACAGGTCAAATGGCTACACCTTC.